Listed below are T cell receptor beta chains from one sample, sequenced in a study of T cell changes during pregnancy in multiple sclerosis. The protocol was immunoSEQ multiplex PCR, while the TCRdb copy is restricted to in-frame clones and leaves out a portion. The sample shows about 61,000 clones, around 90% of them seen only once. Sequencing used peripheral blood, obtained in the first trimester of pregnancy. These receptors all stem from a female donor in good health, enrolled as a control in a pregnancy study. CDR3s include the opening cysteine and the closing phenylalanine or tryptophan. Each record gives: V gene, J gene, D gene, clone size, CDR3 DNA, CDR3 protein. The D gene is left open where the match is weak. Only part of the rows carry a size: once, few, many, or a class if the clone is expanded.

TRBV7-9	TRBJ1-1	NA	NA	TGTGCCAGCAGCCCGGGAGCAGAAGCTTTCTTT	CASSPGAEAFF
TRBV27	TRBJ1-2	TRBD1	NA	TGTGCCAGCAGTTCCGGGACAGGGGGCGCGGGGTATGGCTACACCTTC	CASSSGTGGAGYGYTF
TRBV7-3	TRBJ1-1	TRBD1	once	TGTGCCAGCAGCGAATCCGGGACAGGGCTTATGAACACTGAAGCTTTCTTT	CASSESGTGLMNTEAFF
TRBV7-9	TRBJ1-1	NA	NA	TGTGCCAGCGATCCTCGTAGCGCTGAAGCTTTCTTT	CASDPRSAEAFF
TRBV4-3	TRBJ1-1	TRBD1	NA	TGCGCCAGCAGCCAGGACGGACAGGGAAGCACTGAAGCTTTCTTT	CASSQDGQGSTEAFF
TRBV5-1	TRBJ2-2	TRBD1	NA	TGCGCCAGCAGCTGGACAGGGGGCACCGGGGAGCTGTTTTTT	CASSWTGGTGELFF
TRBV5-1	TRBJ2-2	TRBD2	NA	TGCGCCAGCAGCTTGGGGAGCGGGGCTGGGGAGCTGTTTTTT	CASSLGSGAGELFF
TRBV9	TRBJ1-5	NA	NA	TGTGCCAGCAGCGTAGCGGGGGATAGCAATCAGCCCCAGCATTTT	CASSVAGDSNQPQHF
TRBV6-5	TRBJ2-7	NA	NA	TGTGCCAGCAGCCTCCGACTAGTTCAGACCTACGAGCAGTACTTC	CASSLRLVQTYEQYF
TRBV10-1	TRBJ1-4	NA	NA	TGCGCCAGCAGTAGGGGAGGGAACGAAAAACTGTTTTTT	CASSRGGNEKLFF
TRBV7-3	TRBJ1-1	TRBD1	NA	TGTGCCAGCAGCCTCACAGGGGTGAACACTGAAGCTTTCTTT	CASSLTGVNTEAFF
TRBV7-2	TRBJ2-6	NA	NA	TGTGCCAGCAGCTTACAACCCAGGGGGGCTGGGGCCAACGTCCTGACTTTC	CASSLQPRGAGANVLTF
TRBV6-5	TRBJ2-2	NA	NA	TGTGCCAGCAGTTACAGGGGGGGGGTTGTCGGGGAGCTGTTTTTT	CASSYRGGVVGELFF
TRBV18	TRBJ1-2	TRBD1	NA	TGTGCCAGCTCACCCCCAATGGACAGGGGCCAAGGCTACACCTTC	CASSPPMDRGQGYTF
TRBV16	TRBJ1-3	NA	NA	TGTGCCAGCAGTCTACAGAACTCTGGAAACACCATATATTTT	CASSLQNSGNTIYF
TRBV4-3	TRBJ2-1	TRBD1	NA	TGCGCCAGCAGCCTCGGACAGGGGTTTATCAATGAGCAGTTCTTC	CASSLGQGFINEQFF
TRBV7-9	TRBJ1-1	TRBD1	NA	TGTGCCAGCAGCCTCGACAGGGTAGAGACTGAAGCTTTCTTT	CASSLDRVETEAFF
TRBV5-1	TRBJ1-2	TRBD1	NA	TGCGCCAGCAGCTTGGCCCCAGGGGGTCGACCTGGAGATGGCTACACCTTC	CASSLAPGGRPGDGYTF
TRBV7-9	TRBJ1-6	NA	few	TGTGCCAGCAGCTCCGGGCGGGTGAGATCCCTCCACTTT	CASSSGRVRSLHF
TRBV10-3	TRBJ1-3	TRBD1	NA	TGTGCCATCAGTGAGAAGGGGGCGAGAGGAAACACCATATATTTT	CAISEKGARGNTIYF
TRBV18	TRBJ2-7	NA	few	TGTGCCAGCTCACCGTACAGGACAGCCGAGCAGTACTTC	CASSPYRTAEQYF
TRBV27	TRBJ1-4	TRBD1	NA	TGTGCCAGCAGTCCCCATGAGACAGGGATAGAAAAACTGTTTTTT	CASSPHETGIEKLFF
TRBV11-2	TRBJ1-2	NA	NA	TGTGCCAGCAGCCCGGGGGGGCAGGGCCTGGGCAATTTC	CASSPGGQGLGNF
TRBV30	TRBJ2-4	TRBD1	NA	TGTGCCTGGGCCGGGACAGGGGGGGACATTCAGTACTTC	CAWAGTGGDIQYF
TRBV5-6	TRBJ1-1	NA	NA	TGTGCCAGCACGGCTACAGTGAACACTGAAGCTTTCTTT	CASTATVNTEAFF
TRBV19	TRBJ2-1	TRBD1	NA	TGTGCCAGTAGGAGGACAGGGGTCTACAATGAGCAGTTCTTC	CASRRTGVYNEQFF
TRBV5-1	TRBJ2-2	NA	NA	TGCGCCAGCAGCTTCCCTGGGGAGCTGTTTTTT	CASSFPGELFF
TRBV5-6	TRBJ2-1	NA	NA	TGTGCCAGCAGCTTGGGGCAGTGGAATGAGCAGTTCTTC	CASSLGQWNEQFF
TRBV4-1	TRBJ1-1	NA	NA	TGCGCCAGCAGCCAAGAATTGGGGGGGTTTGCTGAAGCTTTCTTT	CASSQELGGFAEAFF